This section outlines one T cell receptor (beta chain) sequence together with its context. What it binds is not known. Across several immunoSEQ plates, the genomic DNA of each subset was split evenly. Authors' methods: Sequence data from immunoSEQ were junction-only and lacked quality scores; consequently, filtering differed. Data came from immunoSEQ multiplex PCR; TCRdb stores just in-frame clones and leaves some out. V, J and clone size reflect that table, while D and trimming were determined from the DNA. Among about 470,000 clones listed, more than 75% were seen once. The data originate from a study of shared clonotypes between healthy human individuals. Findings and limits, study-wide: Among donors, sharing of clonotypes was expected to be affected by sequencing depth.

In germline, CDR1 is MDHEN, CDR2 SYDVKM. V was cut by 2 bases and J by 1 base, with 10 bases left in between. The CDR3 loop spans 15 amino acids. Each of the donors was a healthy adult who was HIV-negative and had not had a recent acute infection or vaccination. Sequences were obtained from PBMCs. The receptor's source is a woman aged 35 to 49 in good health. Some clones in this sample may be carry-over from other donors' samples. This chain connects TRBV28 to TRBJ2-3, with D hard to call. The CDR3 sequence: CASSLELMGTDTQYF. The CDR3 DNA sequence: TGTGCCAGCAGTTTAGAGTTGATGGGCACAGATACGCAGTATTTT.